Listed below are T cell receptor beta chains from one sample, sequenced in a study of early T cells in non-severe SARS-CoV-2 infection. TCRdb itself ran the 5' RACE reads through MiXCR, one entry per CDR3 protein. The table shows around 88,000 distinct CDR3 sequences, with around 15% occurring only once. Sequencing was done on a sample of whole blood. These receptors all come from an adult who was a healthcare worker with PCR-confirmed SARS-CoV-2 infection or an uninfected control (not recorded which). Each CDR3 is given with its conserved first and last residue. D genes are given only for firm matches. Rows give clone size only sometimes, using once, few, many, or a class for an expanded clone.

abundance: few
v_gene: TRBV7-9
j_gene: TRBJ2-7
d_gene: -
CDR3aa: CASSLPTGSSYEQYF
CDR3nt: TGTGCCAGCAGCTTACCGACAGGTAGCTCCTACGAGCAGTACTTC

abundance: -
v_gene: TRBV10-3
j_gene: TRBJ2-2
d_gene: TRBD1
CDR3aa: CAISGGMDRGDTGELFF
CDR3nt: TGTGCCATCAGTGGTGGGATGGACAGGGGAGACACCGGGGAGCTGTTTTTT

abundance: -
v_gene: TRBV6-5
j_gene: TRBJ2-2
d_gene: -
CDR3aa: CASSYDTRAPNTGELFF
CDR3nt: TGTGCCAGCAGTTACGATACGAGAGCTCCGAACACCGGGGAGCTGTTTTTT

abundance: -
v_gene: TRBV19
j_gene: TRBJ2-1
d_gene: -
CDR3aa: CASSITTNNEQFF
CDR3nt: TGTGCCAGTAGTATAACCACCAACAATGAGCAGTTCTTC

abundance: few
v_gene: TRBV6-1
j_gene: TRBJ2-7
d_gene: -
CDR3aa: CASSEASAEPSYEQYF
CDR3nt: TGTGCCAGCAGTGAAGCGTCGGCGGAGCCCTCCTACGAGCAGTACTTC

abundance: few
v_gene: TRBV28
j_gene: TRBJ2-1
d_gene: TRBD2
CDR3aa: CASSASSGRVYEQFF
CDR3nt: TGTGCCAGCAGTGCCAGCAGCGGGAGAGTCTATGAGCAGTTCTTC

abundance: -
v_gene: TRBV28
j_gene: TRBJ1-2
d_gene: -
CDR3aa: CASSSNRDYGYTF
CDR3nt: TGTGCCAGCAGTTCAAACAGGGACTATGGCTACACCTTC

abundance: few
v_gene: TRBV24-1
j_gene: TRBJ1-3
d_gene: -
CDR3aa: CATIENTIYF
CDR3nt: TGTGCAACAATCGAAAACACCATATATTTT

abundance: many
v_gene: TRBV7-2
j_gene: TRBJ1-2
d_gene: -
CDR3aa: CASSPVSGRNYGYTF
CDR3nt: TGTGCCAGCAGCCCTGTATCCGGGCGCAACTATGGCTACACCTTC

abundance: -
v_gene: TRBV6-2/TRBV6-3
j_gene: TRBJ2-1
d_gene: -
CDR3aa: CASSYTNVRGPGDEQFF
CDR3nt: TGTGCCAGCAGTTACACCAACGTAAGGGGACCGGGTGATGAGCAGTTCTTC

abundance: few
v_gene: TRBV20-1
j_gene: TRBJ1-1
d_gene: -
CDR3aa: CRIDGKNTEAFF
CDR3nt: TGCAGGATAGACGGGAAGAACACTGAAGCTTTCTTT

abundance: few
v_gene: TRBV6-5
j_gene: TRBJ2-7
d_gene: -
CDR3aa: CASSYILGEQYF
CDR3nt: TGTGCCAGCAGTTATATCCTAGGCGAGCAGTACTTC

abundance: -
v_gene: TRBV20-1
j_gene: TRBJ1-3
d_gene: TRBD1
CDR3aa: CSAFQGVYGNTIYF
CDR3nt: TGCAGTGCTTTCCAGGGGGTCTACGGAAACACCATATATTTT

abundance: few
v_gene: TRBV27
j_gene: TRBJ1-2
d_gene: TRBD1
CDR3aa: CASSPGQGRYGYTF
CDR3nt: TGTGCCAGCAGCCCCGGACAGGGCCGCTATGGCTACACCTTC

abundance: few
v_gene: TRBV18
j_gene: TRBJ2-7
d_gene: TRBD1
CDR3aa: CASSPQPGQVVQKYF
CDR3nt: TGTGCCAGCTCACCACAGCCGGGACAGGTCGTTCAAAAGTACTTC

abundance: few
v_gene: TRBV7-6
j_gene: TRBJ2-6
d_gene: -
CDR3aa: CASSNGQPGANVLTF
CDR3nt: TGTGCCAGCAGCAACGGGCAGCCTGGGGCCAACGTCCTGACTTTC

abundance: -
v_gene: TRBV10-3
j_gene: TRBJ2-7
d_gene: -
CDR3aa: CATSIVALEQYF
CDR3nt: TGTGCCACCTCCATAGTGGCCCTCGAGCAGTACTTC

abundance: -
v_gene: TRBV28
j_gene: TRBJ2-2
d_gene: TRBD1
CDR3aa: CASRRDRPNTGELFF
CDR3nt: TGTGCCAGCAGAAGGGACAGGCCGAACACCGGGGAGCTGTTTTTT

abundance: few
v_gene: TRBV4-1
j_gene: TRBJ2-1
d_gene: -
CDR3aa: CASSPGQAIEQFF
CDR3nt: TGCGCCAGCAGCCCCGGGCAGGCGATTGAGCAGTTCTTC

abundance: -
v_gene: TRBV2
j_gene: TRBJ2-3
d_gene: TRBD2
CDR3aa: CASSRASGMEDTQYF
CDR3nt: TGTGCCAGCAGTCGAGCTAGCGGGATGGAAGATACGCAGTATTTT

abundance: few
v_gene: TRBV12-3/TRBV12-4
j_gene: TRBJ1-5
d_gene: -
CDR3aa: CASSFGGIHQPQHF
CDR3nt: TGTGCCAGCAGTTTCGGAGGGATTCATCAGCCCCAGCATTTT

abundance: -
v_gene: TRBV5-1
j_gene: TRBJ2-7
d_gene: TRBD2
CDR3aa: CASSPYPGLAGNYEQYF
CDR3nt: TGCGCCAGCAGCCCCTACCCGGGACTAGCGGGAAACTACGAGCAGTACTTC

abundance: many
v_gene: TRBV13
j_gene: TRBJ2-7
d_gene: TRBD2
CDR3aa: CASSTRGLRHSYEQYF
CDR3nt: TGTGCCAGCAGCACCCGGGGACTACGACACTCCTACGAGCAGTACTTC

abundance: many
v_gene: TRBV25-1
j_gene: TRBJ2-7
d_gene: -
CDR3aa: CASSLRYEQYF
CDR3nt: TGTGCCAGCAGTCTCAGATACGAGCAGTACTTC

abundance: few
v_gene: TRBV29-1
j_gene: TRBJ2-7
d_gene: TRBD1
CDR3aa: CSVKGGQGYYEQYF
CDR3nt: TGCAGCGTCAAGGGGGGACAGGGATACTACGAGCAGTACTTC